The rows below give T cell receptor beta chains drawn from one sample of a study of blood T cell repertoires in COVID-19. The data were produced by immunoSEQ multiplex PCR, yet TCRdb's version contains in-frame clones alone and is incomplete. The table has fewer than 200,000 clones, roughly 93% seen once. Sample: peripheral blood. These receptors were obtained from a man aged 18 to 35 with COVID-19, enrolled during active disease. CDR3s include the opening cysteine and the closing phenylalanine or tryptophan. A D gene is named only where the DNA matches it firmly. Where a row states a size, it is once, few, many or the class of an expanded clone; other rows omit it.

TRBJ2-3	TRBV4-3	.	TRBD2	16	TGCGCCAGCAGCCAAGATTTACTAGCGAGGGTGGATACGCAGTATTTT	CASSQDLLARVDTQYF
TRBJ1-5	TRBV24-1	once	TRBD1	16	TGTGCCACCAGTGACTTGGAGGACAGGGAGAATCAGCCCCAGCATTTT	CATSDLEDRENQPQHF
TRBJ1-5	TRBV6-1	.	TRBD1	14	TGTGCCAGCAGTGAAGGAACAGGGGTCCAGCCCCAGCATTTT	CASSEGTGVQPQHF
TRBJ1-2	TRBV4-1	.	TRBD1	15	TGCGCCAGCAGCCAAGATGCCCAGGGGGCGCTAGGCTACACCTTC	CASSQDAQGALGYTF
TRBJ1-5	TRBV7-2	.	.	14	TGTGCCAGCAGCGGGGACTGGAGCAATCAGCCCCAGCATTTT	CASSGDWSNQPQHF
TRBJ1-5	TRBV28	.	TRBD1	13	TGTGCCAGCAGCGACAGGGATGGGCAGCCCCAGCATTTT	CASSDRDGQPQHF
TRBJ2-1	TRBV5-4	.	TRBD2	15	TGTGCCAGCAGCCTGACTAGCGCCTCCTACAATGAGCAGTTCTTC	CASSLTSASYNEQFF
TRBJ2-7	TRBV28	.	.	14	TGTGCCAGCAGTTTCCGACGGGGAACCTACGAGCAGTACTTC	CASSFRRGTYEQYF
TRBJ2-7	TRBV11-2	.	.	13	TGTGCCAGCAGCTTAGAGACTTACTACGAGCAGTACTTC	CASSLETYYEQYF
TRBJ1-2	TRBV11-2	.	.	13	TGTGCCAGCAGCTCAAATACAGGCTATGGCTACACCTTC	CASSSNTGYGYTF
TRBJ2-7	TRBV5-5	.	TRBD2	18	TGTGCCAGCAGCTTGGTGCTATACAGAACTAGCGGGCCAGACGAGCAGTACTTC	CASSLVLYRTSGPDEQYF
TRBJ2-7	TRBV12-3/TRBV12-4	.	.	12	TGTGCCAGCAGTTTTTCAGGCGTGGAGCAGTACTTC	CASSFSGVEQYF
TRBJ1-3	TRBV16	.	.	16	TGTGCCAGCAGCCTACGACAGGCTAGCTCTGGAAACACCATATATTTT	CASSLRQASSGNTIYF
TRBJ1-2	TRBV12-3/TRBV12-4	.	.	13	TGTGCCAGCAGTTTGCCCGGGTGGAGTGGCTACACCTTC	CASSLPGWSGYTF
TRBJ2-7	TRBV7-2	.	.	15	TGTGCCAGCAGCTTAGAGGTTGGTCTAGCCTACGAGCAGTACTTC	CASSLEVGLAYEQYF
TRBJ2-7	TRBV2	.	.	15	TGTGCCAGCAGTGAATGGATCGGCAGGGGTTACGAGCAGTACTTC	CASSEWIGRGYEQYF
TRBJ2-7	TRBV6-6	.	.	14	TGTGCCAGCAGAGACGCGGGACAGATCTACGAGCAGTACTTC	CASRDAGQIYEQYF
TRBJ2-7	TRBV10-3	.	.	14	TGTGCCATCAGTGCGATGGACAGTCCCTACGAGCAGTACTTC	CAISAMDSPYEQYF
TRBJ1-3	TRBV7-9	.	TRBD1	16	TGTGCCAGCAGCCCATCTACAGGGGAACCTGGAAACACCATATATTTT	CASSPSTGEPGNTIYF
TRBJ1-1	TRBV5-1	.	.	14	TGCGCCAGCAGCATCCGGGAGGTGAACACTGAAGCTTTCTTT	CASSIREVNTEAFF
TRBJ2-7	TRBV28	.	TRBD2	18	TGTGCCAGCAGTTTATTGGTGCTAGCGGGAGGGCAAGGACCCGAGCAGTACTTC	CASSLLVLAGGQGPEQYF
TRBJ1-1	TRBV6-6	.	.	15	TGTGCCAGCAGTCTAATTAGGGGGATGAACACTGAAGCTTTCTTT	CASSLIRGMNTEAFF
TRBJ2-3	TRBV11-2	few	TRBD2	16	TGTGCCAGCAGCTTAGGAAAGCGGGAGGTCACAGATACGCAGTATTTT	CASSLGKREVTDTQYF
TRBJ2-3	TRBV5-1	.	TRBD2	15	TGCGCCACCGGGACTAGCGGGGGGAGCACAGATACGCAGTATTTT	CATGTSGGSTDTQYF
TRBJ2-7	TRBV5-6	.	.	14	TGTGCCAGCAGCTTGATCGGCGGCGCCTACGAGCAGTACTTC	CASSLIGGAYEQYF
TRBJ1-1	TRBV4-3	.	.	14	TGCGCCAGCAGCCAAGAGTGGAACCTGAGGGGGGCTTTCTTT	CASSQEWNLRGAFF
TRBJ1-1	TRBV24-1	.	.	14	TGTGCCACCAGACAACAGGGTGGGAACACTGAAGCTTTCTTT	CATRQQGGNTEAFF